This T cell receptor (beta chain) came from a study of blood T cell repertoires in COVID-19. Germline CDR1 MNHNY, CDR2 SVGAGI (reference sequence). The CDR3 totals 16 residues. The V end was cut by 6 bases, the J end by 0 bases, with 15 bases between. The assay was immunoSEQ multiplex PCR, and TCRdb's table has in-frame clones only and misses some. The data contain 100,000 to 110,000 clones, around nine tenths of them seen just once; the ten biggest clones take up 5%. The origin of this receptor is a human donor in a cohort sampled during active COVID-19. Sequencing was done on a sample of peripheral blood. The V call is TRBV6-6, the J call TRBJ1-5; a possible D gene is TRBD1 (6 bases). In DNA form, the CDR3 reads TGTGCCAGCAGACAGGAACAGGGAAATAGCAATCAGCCCCAGCATTTT. Encoded protein: CASRQEQGNSNQPQHF.